The 18 T cell receptor beta chains listed next were all sequenced from one sample in a study of OX40 agonist ivuxolimab in advanced cancers. Libraries were built with the immunoSEQ multiplex PCR assay. TCRdb provides this immuneACCESS table in a form limited to in-frame rearrangements. Some clones are lacking; in checked studies, under half of them reflect an unresolved V gene, and why the rest are absent is not known. Present in this sample are nearly 45,000 clones, more than 70% of which were seen just once. Roughly 16% of the sample is held by the ten biggest clonotypes. The sequencing here drew on CD4+ or CD8+ T cells sorted from blood, taken in a trial of the OX40 agonist ivuxolimab. The receptors here all came from an adult with an advanced solid tumor such as melanoma, head and neck, liver or kidney cancer.

The sample holds a few counts of this clone. The chain uses TRBV10-3 and TRBJ1-5; TRBD1 is a possible D gene (5 bases). The germline gives CDR1 ENHRY, CDR2 SYGVKD. V gave up 3 bases and J gave up 0 bases, with 12 bases separating them. This CDR3 has 16 amino acids. The CDR3 nucleotides are TGTGCCATCAGTGACCCGACAGAATATAGCAATCAGCCCCAGCATTTT. As protein: CAISDPTEYSNQPQHF.

CDR3 sequence: CATSRGRDPASEQFF. For the CDR3, the DNA is TGTGCCACCAGCAGAGGCCGGGACCCCGCAAGTGAGCAGTTCTTC. The chain joins TRBV15 to TRBJ2-1; D may match TRBD1 or TRBD2 (5 bases each). V lost 1 base, J lost 9 bases, and 16 bases lay in between. Germline CDR1 and CDR2: LNHNV and YYDKDF (reference sequence). The CDR3 loop spans 15 amino acids. The entire variable domain, with the rest obtained from reference TRBV15 and TRBJ2-1, is as follows: DAMVIQNPRYQVTQFGKPVTLSCSQTLNHNVMYWYQQKSSQAPKLLFHYYDKDFNNEADTPDNFQSRRPNTSFCFLDIRSPGLGDTAMYLCATSRGRDPASEQFFGPGTRLTVL.

The genes are TRBV7-8 and TRBJ1-3, with 7 bases that match TRBD1. CDR1 is SGHVS and CDR2 is FQNEAQ in the germline V gene. CDR3 length: 15 residues. The ends lost 5 bases at V and 0 bases at J; junction bases unmatched: 4. CDR3 DNA sequence: TGTGCCAGCAGCGGTCGGGACAGCTCTGGAAACACCATATATTTT. Translation gives CASSGRDSSGNTIYF.

The chain is built from TRBV14 and TRBJ1-2, with unresolved D. Germline CDR1 SGHDN, CDR2 FVKESK. This CDR3 has 13 residues. V dropped 0 bases and J dropped 6 bases, with 8 bases sitting between them. As DNA, the CDR3 is TGTGCCAGCAGCCAAGATGCTCGGGATGGCTACACCTTC. It translates to CASSQDARDGYTF. Combining the CDR3 with reference TRBV14 and TRBJ1-2 gives the whole variable domain EAGVTQFPSHSVIEKGQTVTLRCDPISGHDNLYWYRRVMGKEIKFLLHFVKESKQDESGMPNNRFLAERTGGTYSTLKVQPAELEDSGVYFCASSQDARDGYTFGSGTRLTVV.

V gene TRBV13 combines with J gene TRBJ2-1, with 12 bases that match TRBD2. Germline V gene data show CDR1 as PRHDT and CDR2 as FYEKMQ (reference sequence). V shed 5 bases, J shed 13 bases, and the junction held 6 bases outside the gene matches. This CDR3 region has 13 residues. CDR3 in DNA: TGTGCCAGCAGCACCGGACTAGCGGGAAAACAGTTCTTC. Amino acid sequence: CASSTGLAGKQFF.

The V and J genes are TRBV10-2 and TRBJ1-1; 7 positions match TRBD1. Unmatched junction bases numbered 1, after V lost 2 bases and J lost 1 base. This CDR3 comprises 14 residues. Germline CDR1 is WSHSY and CDR2 is SAAADI. The chain's CDR3 is CASSEEGANTEAFF. DNA of the CDR3: TGCGCCAGCAGTGAGGAGGGGGCGAACACTGAAGCTTTCTTT.

The chain is built from TRBV10-3 and TRBJ1-2; D ambiguous. Between the trimmed V and J ends, which lost 4 bases and 3 bases, there was a span of 6 bases. The CDR3 consists of 12 residues. Looked up from germline, CDR1 is ENHRY and CDR2 is SYGVKD. The chain's CDR3 is CAISGADYGYTF. The CDR3 DNA reads TGTGCCATCAGTGGGGCCGACTATGGCTACACCTTC.

The chain is built from TRBV4-1 and TRBJ2-3; D ambiguous. Looked up from germline, CDR1 is MGHRA and CDR2 is YSYEKL. The V and J ends lost 4 bases and 2 bases respectively, with 4 bases between them. This CDR3 contains 12 residues. CDR3 in amino acids: CASSPTTDTQYF. CDR3 nucleotides: TGCGCCAGCAGCCCAACCACAGATACGCAGTATTTT.

The rearrangement joins TRBV6-1 to TRBJ1-2, with unresolved D. The CDR3 is made up of 13 amino acids. V was trimmed by 1 base and J by 6 bases, leaving 9 bases between them. Germline V CDR1 and CDR2: MNHNS, SASEGT. CDR3 sequence: CASSEGLGDGYTF. The CDR3 coding sequence is TGTGCCAGCAGTGAAGGCCTTGGGGATGGCTACACCTTC.

The chain recombines TRBV6-1 with TRBJ2-3, with D perhaps TRBD1 (6 bases). CDR1 and CDR2 from the germline V gene are MNHNS and SASEGT. V dropped 6 bases and J dropped 1 base, with 14 bases sitting between them. The CDR3 covers 15 residues. This CDR3 reads CASSAPRQGTDTQYF. CDR3 nucleotides: TGTGCCAGCAGCGCCCCCAGACAGGGCACAGATACGCAGTATTTT.

This clone occurred once. The chain uses TRBV27 and TRBJ1-2, with 10 bases that match TRBD1. The length of the CDR3 is 16 residues. Unmatched junction bases numbered 11, after V lost 6 bases and J lost 4 bases. Germline V CDR1 and CDR2: MNHEY, SMNVEV (reference sequence). CDR3 in amino acids: CASSPYGDRGGYGYTF. The CDR3 DNA is TGTGCCAGCAGCCCTTATGGGGACAGGGGTGGCTATGGCTACACCTTC.

The J gene is TRBJ2-7, the V gene TRBV27; D is uncertain. The V end lost 3 bases, the J end lost 3 bases, and 9 bases lay between the germline ends. Germline assignment: CDR1 MNHEY and CDR2 SMNVEV (reference sequence). The CDR3 has 13 amino acids. CDR3 sequence reads: CASSFGRRYEQYF. In nucleotides, the CDR3 is TGTGCCAGCAGTTTCGGACGACGCTACGAGCAGTACTTC.

CDR3 region: CASSGHRDYGYTF. CDR3 nucleotide sequence: TGTGCCAGCAGCGGCCATCGCGACTATGGCTACACCTTC. This chain links TRBV9 with TRBJ1-2; no clear D. The CDR3 has 13 amino acids. Germline V gene data show CDR1 as SGDLS and CDR2 as YYNGEE. Between the trimmed V and J ends, which lost 3 bases and 3 bases, there was a span of 9 bases.

The chain uses TRBV7-8 and TRBJ2-1; 7 bases match TRBD2. The CDR3 length is 14 residues. The V segment lost 4 bases and the J segment 8 bases; nucleotides outside the gene matches: 8. From germline, CDR1 is SGHVS and CDR2 FQNEAQ. The CDR3 coding sequence is TGTGCCAGCAGCTGGTTGGATGGGGGGGATGAGCAGTTCTTC. Encoded protein: CASSWLDGGDEQFF.

The rearrangement joins TRBV19 to TRBJ2-7; D remains unclear. V lost 3 bases to trimming and J lost 0 bases, with 6 bases between them. This CDR3 is 13 amino acids long. Germline assignment: CDR1 LNHDA and CDR2 SQIVND (reference sequence). The CDR3: CASSMVSSYEQYF. The DNA for the CDR3 is TGTGCCAGTAGTATGGTCAGCTCCTACGAGCAGTACTTC.

This chain uses TRBV4-1 with TRBJ1-5; 9 nucleotides align to TRBD1. Germline V CDR1 and CDR2: MGHRA, YSYEKL. The trim removed 0 bases at V and 6 bases at J, leaving 12 bases unmatched. The CDR3 sequence is 18 residues long. The CDR3 loop reads CASSQDPLDRGWSQPQHF. In DNA form, the CDR3 reads TGCGCCAGCAGCCAAGATCCCCTGGACAGGGGATGGAGTCAGCCCCAGCATTTT.

The chain carries TRBV9 and TRBJ2-4; the D gene is possibly TRBD2 (5 bases). This CDR3 spans 13 amino acids. Germline V CDR1 and CDR2: SGDLS, YYNGEE. Trimming stripped 4 bases from V and 4 bases from J, with 9 bases between. In DNA form, the CDR3 reads TGTGCCAGCAGCCCTGGACTGAAAAACATTCAGTACTTC. Its protein product is CASSPGLKNIQYF. The full variable domain, with the rest looked up from reference TRBV9 and TRBJ2-4, is DSGVTQTPKHLITATGQRVTLRCSPRSGDLSVYWYQQSLDQGLQFLIQYYNGEERAKGNILERFSAQQFPDLHSELNLSSLELGDSALYFCASSPGLKNIQYFGAGTRLSVL.

The chain employs TRBV19 and TRBJ1-1; 7 positions agree with TRBD1. Trimming cost V 6 bases and J 5 bases; bases outside gene matches: 6. Germline V CDR1 and CDR2: LNHDA, SQIVND (reference sequence). The CDR3 has 13 amino acids. CDR3 coding DNA: TGTGCCAGTAGAGAGGGGGCGTTTACTGAAGCTTTCTTT. It specifies CASREGAFTEAFF.